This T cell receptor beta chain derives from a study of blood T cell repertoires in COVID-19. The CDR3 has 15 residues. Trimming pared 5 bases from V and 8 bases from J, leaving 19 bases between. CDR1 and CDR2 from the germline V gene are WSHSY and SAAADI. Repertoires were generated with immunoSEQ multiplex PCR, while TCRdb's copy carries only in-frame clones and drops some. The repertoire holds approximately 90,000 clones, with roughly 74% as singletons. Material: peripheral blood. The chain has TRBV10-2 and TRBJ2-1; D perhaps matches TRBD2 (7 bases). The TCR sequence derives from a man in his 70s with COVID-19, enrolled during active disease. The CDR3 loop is CASSQITRGGHEQFF. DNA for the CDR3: TGCGCCAGCAGTCAAATCACGAGGGGGGGCCATGAGCAGTTCTTC.